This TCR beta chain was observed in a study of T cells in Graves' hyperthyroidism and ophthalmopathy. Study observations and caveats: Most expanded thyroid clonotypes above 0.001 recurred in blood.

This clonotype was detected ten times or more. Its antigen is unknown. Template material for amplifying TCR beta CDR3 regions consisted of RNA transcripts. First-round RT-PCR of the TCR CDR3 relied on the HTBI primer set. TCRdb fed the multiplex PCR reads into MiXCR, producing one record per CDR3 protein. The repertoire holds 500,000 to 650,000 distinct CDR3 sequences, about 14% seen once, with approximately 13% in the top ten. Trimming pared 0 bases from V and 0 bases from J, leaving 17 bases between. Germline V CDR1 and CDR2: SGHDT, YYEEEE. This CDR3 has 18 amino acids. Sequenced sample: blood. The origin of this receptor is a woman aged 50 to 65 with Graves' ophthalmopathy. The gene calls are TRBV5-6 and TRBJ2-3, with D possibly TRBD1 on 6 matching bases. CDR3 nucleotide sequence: TGTGCCAGCAGCTTGGAGGGTTTGGCCAGGGGCAGCACAGATACGCAGTATTTT. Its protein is CASSLEGLARGSTDTQYF.